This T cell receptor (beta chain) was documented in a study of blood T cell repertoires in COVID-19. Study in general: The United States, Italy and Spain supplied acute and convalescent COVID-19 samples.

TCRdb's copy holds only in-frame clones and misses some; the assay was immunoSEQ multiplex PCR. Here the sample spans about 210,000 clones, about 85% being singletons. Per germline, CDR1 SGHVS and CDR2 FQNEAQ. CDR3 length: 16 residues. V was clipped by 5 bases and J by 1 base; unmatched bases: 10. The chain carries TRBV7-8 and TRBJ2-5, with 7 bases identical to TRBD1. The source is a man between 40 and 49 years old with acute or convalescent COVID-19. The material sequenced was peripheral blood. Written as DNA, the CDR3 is TGTGCCAGCAGCCCCCTCGGGGCAGGGGGCCAAGAGACCCAGTACTTC. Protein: CASSPLGAGGQETQYF. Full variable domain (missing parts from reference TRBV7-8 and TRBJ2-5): GAGVSQSPRYKVAKRGQDVALRCDPISGHVSLFWYQQALGQGPEFLTYFQNEAQLDKSGLPSDRFFAERPEGSVSTLKIQRTQQEDSAVYLCASSPLGAGGQETQYFGPGTRLLVL.